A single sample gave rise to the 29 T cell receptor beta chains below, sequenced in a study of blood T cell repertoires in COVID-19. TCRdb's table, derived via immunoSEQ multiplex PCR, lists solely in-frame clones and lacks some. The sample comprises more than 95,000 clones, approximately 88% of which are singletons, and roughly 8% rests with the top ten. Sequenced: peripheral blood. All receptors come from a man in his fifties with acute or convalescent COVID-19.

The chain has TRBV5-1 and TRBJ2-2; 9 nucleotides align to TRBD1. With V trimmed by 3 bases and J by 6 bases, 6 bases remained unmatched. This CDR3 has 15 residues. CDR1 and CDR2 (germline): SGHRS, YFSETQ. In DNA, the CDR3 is TGCGCCAGCAGCTCCGGGGACAGGGCGGCCGGGGAGCTGTTTTTT. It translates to CASSSGDRAAGELFF.

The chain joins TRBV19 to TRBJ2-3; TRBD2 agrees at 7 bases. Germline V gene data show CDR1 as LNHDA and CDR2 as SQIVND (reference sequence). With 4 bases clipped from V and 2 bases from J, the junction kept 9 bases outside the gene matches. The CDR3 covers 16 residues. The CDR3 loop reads CASSRKSGKTTDTQYF. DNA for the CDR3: TGTGCCAGTAGTAGAAAGAGCGGGAAGACCACAGATACGCAGTATTTT.

The CDR3 loop reads CASSIGTSGNGETQYF. As DNA, the CDR3 is TGTGCCAGTAGTATAGGGACTAGCGGGAACGGAGAGACCCAGTACTTC. V usage is TRBV19 and J usage is TRBJ2-5, with 12 bases lining up with TRBD2. The CDR3 loop spans 16 amino acids. Losses at the gene ends were 1 base for V and 4 bases for J; bases not matched to a gene: 4. Germline V gene lookup returns CDR1 LNHDA and CDR2 SQIVND (reference sequence).

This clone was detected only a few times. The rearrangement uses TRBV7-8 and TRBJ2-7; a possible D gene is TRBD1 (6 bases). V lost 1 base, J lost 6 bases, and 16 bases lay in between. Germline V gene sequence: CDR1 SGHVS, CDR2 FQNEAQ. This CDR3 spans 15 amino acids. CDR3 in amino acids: CASSLGGLDPLEQYF. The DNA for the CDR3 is TGTGCCAGCAGCTTAGGGGGGCTAGACCCACTCGAGCAGTACTTC.

The CDR3 here is CASSHSGTGSATNEKLFF. In DNA form, the CDR3 reads TGCGCCAGCAGCCATTCCGGGACAGGATCTGCAACTAATGAAAAACTGTTTTTT. The V and J genes are TRBV5-1 and TRBJ1-4; the match to TRBD1 covers 8 bases. Losses at the gene ends were 4 bases for V and 0 bases for J; bases not matched to a gene: 11. The CDR3 totals 18 residues. Germline V CDR1 and CDR2: SGHRS, YFSETQ.

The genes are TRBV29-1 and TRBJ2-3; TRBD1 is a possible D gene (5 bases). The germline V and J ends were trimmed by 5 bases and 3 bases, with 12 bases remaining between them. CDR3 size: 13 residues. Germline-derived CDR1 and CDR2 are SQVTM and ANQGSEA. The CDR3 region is CSVRGGWTDTQYF. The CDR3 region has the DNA TGCAGCGTTAGGGGCGGTTGGACAGATACGCAGTATTTT.

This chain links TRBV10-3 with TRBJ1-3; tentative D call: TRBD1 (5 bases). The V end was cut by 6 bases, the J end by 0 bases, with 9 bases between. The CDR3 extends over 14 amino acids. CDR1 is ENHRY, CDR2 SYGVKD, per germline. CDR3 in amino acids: CAISTGSSGNTIYF. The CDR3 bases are TGTGCCATCAGCACAGGTTCCTCTGGAAACACCATATATTTT.

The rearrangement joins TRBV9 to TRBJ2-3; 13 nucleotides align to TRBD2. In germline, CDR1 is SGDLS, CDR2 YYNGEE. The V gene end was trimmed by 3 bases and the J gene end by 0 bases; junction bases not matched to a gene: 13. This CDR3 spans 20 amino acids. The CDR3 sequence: CASSARTSGSSPSSTDTQYF. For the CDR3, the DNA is TGTGCCAGCAGCGCAAGGACTAGCGGGAGTTCGCCTTCCAGCACAGATACGCAGTATTTT.

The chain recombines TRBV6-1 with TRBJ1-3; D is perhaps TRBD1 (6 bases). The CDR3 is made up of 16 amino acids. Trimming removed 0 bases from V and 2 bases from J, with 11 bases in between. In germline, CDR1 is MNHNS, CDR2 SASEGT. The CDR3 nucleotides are TGTGCCAGCAGTGAAGCCGGCCCAGGGGCTGGAAACACCATATATTTT. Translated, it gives CASSEAGPGAGNTIYF.

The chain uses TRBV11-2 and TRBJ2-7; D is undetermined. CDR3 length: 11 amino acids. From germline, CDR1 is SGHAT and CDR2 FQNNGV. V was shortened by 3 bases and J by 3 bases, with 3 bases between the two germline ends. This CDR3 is CASSFSYEQYF. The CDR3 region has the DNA TGTGCCAGCAGCTTTAGCTACGAGCAGTACTTC.

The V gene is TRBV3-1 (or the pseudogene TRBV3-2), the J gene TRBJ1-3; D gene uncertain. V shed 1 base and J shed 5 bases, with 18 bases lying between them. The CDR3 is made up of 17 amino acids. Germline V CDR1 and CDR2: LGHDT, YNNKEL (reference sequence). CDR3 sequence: CASSQGSKAEARNTIYF. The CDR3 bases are TGTGCCAGCAGCCAAGGATCGAAGGCGGAAGCGAGAAACACCATATATTTT.

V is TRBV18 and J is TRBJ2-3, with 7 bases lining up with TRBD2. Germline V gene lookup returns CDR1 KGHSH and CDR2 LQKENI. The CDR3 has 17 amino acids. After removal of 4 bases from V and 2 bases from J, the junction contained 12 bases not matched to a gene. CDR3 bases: TGTGCCAGCTCACTAGCTATTGCGGGAGCTGCCACAGATACGCAGTATTTT. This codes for CASSLAIAGAATDTQYF.

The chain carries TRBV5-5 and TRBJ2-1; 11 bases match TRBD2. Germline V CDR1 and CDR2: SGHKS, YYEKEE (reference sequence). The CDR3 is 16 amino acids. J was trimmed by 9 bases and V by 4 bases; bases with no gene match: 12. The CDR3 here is CASSLQLAGVLSEQFF. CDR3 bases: TGTGCCAGCAGCCTCCAACTAGCGGGAGTGTTAAGTGAGCAGTTCTTC. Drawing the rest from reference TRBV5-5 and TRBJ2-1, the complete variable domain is DAGVTQSPTHLIKTRGQQVTLRCSPISGHKSVSWYQQVLGQGPQFIFQYYEKEERGRGNFPDRFSARQFPNYSSELNVNALLLGDSALYLCASSLQLAGVLSEQFFGPGTRLTVL.

CDR3 bases: TGCGCCAGCAGCTTGGGCGGACTAGCGGGATCGGGGTCCTACGAGCAGTACTTC. Translation: CASSLGGLAGSGSYEQYF. This chain connects TRBV5-1 to TRBJ2-7; 12 bases map to TRBD2. Per germline, CDR1 SGHRS and CDR2 YFSETQ. Trimming cost V 0 bases and J 1 base; bases outside gene matches: 8. The CDR3 sequence is 18 residues long.

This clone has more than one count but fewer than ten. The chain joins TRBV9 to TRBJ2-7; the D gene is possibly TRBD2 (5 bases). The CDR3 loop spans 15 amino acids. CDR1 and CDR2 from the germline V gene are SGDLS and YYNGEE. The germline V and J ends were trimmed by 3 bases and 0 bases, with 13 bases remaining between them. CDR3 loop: CASSASGAGSYEQYF. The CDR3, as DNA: TGTGCCAGCAGCGCCAGCGGTGCGGGCTCCTACGAGCAGTACTTC.

The CDR3 DNA follows: TGTGCCAGTCGGCGACAGACTAATGAAAAACTGTTTTTT. Its protein product is CASRRQTNEKLFF. The V call is TRBV28, the J call TRBJ1-4, with a weak D call TRBD1 (5 bases). The germline gives CDR1 MDHEN, CDR2 SYDVKM. Trimming pared 9 bases from V and 2 bases from J, leaving 10 bases between. The CDR3 extends over 13 amino acids. Filled out from reference TRBV28 and TRBJ1-4, the complete variable domain reads DVKVTQSSRYLVKRTGEKVFLECVQDMDHENMFWYRQDPGLGLRLIYFSYDVKMKEKGDIPEGYSVSREKKERFSLILESASTNQTSMYLCASRRQTNEKLFFGSGTQLSVL.

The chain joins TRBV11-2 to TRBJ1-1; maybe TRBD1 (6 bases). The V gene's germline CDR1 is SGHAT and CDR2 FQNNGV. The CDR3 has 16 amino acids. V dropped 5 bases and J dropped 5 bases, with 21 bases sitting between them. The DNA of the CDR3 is TGTGCCAGCAGCCGTTTCCCCCCAGGGGTCGGGACTGAAGCTTTCTTT. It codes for CASSRFPPGVGTEAFF.

In DNA form, the CDR3 reads TGTGCCAGCAACGGACTAGCGGGAACCAATGAGCAGTTCTTC. It encodes CASNGLAGTNEQFF. The chain recombines TRBV27 with TRBJ2-1; the match to TRBD2 covers 12 bases. V lost 7 bases and J lost 6; bases outside the gene matches: 4. Germline-derived CDR1 and CDR2 are MNHEY and SMNVEV (reference sequence). The length of the CDR3 is 14 residues.

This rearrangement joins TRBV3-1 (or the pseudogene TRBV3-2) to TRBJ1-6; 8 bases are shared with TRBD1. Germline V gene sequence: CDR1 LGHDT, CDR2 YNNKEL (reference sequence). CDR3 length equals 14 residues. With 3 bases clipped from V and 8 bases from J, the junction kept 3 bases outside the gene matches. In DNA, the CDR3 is TGTGCCAGCAGCCACGGACAGGGACATTCACCCCTCCACTTT. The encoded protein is CASSHGQGHSPLHF.

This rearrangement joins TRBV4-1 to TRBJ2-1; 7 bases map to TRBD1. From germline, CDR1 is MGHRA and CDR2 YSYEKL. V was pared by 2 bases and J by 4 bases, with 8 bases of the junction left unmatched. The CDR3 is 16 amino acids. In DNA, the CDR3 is TGCGCCAGCAGCCAACCCACGGCAGGGGGATACAATGAGCAGTTCTTC. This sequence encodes CASSQPTAGGYNEQFF.

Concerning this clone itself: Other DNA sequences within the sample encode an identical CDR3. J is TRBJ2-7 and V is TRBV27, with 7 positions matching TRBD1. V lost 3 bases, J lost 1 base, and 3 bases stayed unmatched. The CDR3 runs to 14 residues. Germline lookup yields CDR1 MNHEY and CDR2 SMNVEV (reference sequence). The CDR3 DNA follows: TGTGCCAGCAGTTTCGCAGGGGGTTCCTACGAGCAGTACTTC. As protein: CASSFAGGSYEQYF.

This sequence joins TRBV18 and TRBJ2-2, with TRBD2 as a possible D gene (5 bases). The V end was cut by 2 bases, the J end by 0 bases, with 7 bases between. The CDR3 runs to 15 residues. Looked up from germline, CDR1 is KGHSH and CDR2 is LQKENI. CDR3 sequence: CASSPLAPNTGELFF. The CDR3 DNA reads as TGTGCCAGCTCACCATTAGCGCCGAACACCGGGGAGCTGTTTTTT.

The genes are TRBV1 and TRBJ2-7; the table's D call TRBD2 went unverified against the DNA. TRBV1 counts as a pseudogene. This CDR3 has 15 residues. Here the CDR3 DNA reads TGCACCAGCAGCCAGATTTCGACTCCTGCCTACGAGCAGTACTTC. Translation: CTSSQISTPAYEQYF.

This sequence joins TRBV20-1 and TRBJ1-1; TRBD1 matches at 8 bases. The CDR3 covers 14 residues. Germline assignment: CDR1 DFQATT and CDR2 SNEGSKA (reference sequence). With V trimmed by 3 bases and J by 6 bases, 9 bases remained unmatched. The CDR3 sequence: CSASSQGAFAEAFF. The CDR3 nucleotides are TGCAGTGCTAGTTCTCAGGGGGCGTTCGCTGAAGCTTTCTTT.

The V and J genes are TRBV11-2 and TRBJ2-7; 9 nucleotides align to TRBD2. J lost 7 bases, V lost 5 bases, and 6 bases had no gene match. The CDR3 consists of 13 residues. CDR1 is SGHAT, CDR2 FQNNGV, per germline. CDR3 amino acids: CASSGGLAREQYF. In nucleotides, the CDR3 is TGTGCCAGCAGCGGGGGACTAGCAAGGGAGCAGTACTTC.

DNA of the CDR3: TGTGCCAGTAGTATAGGCGACAATCAGCCCCAGCATTTT. Its protein is CASSIGDNQPQHF. The chain couples TRBV19 to TRBJ1-5, with D unclear. This CDR3 spans 13 amino acids. Germline V gene lookup returns CDR1 LNHDA and CDR2 SQIVND (reference sequence). Trimming pared 1 base from V and 3 bases from J, leaving 4 bases between.

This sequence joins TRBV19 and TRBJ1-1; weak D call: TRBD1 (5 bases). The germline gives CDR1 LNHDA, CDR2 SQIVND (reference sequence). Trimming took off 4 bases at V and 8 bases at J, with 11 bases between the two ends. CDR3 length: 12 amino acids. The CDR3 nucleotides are TGTGCCAGTAGTACTTACAGGACCGAAGCTTTCTTT. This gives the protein CASSTYRTEAFF.

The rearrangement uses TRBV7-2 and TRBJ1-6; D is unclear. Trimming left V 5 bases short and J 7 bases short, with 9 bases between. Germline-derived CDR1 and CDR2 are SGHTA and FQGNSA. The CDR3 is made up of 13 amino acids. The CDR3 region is CASSPRVNSPLHF. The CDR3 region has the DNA TGTGCCAGCAGCCCGCGAGTAAATTCACCCCTCCACTTT. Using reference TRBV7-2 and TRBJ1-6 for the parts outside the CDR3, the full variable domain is GAGVSQSPSNKVTEKGKDVELRCDPISGHTALYWYRQSLGQGLEFLIYFQGNSAPDKSGLPSDRFSAERTGGSVSTLTIQRTQQEDSAVYLCASSPRVNSPLHFGNGTRLTVT.

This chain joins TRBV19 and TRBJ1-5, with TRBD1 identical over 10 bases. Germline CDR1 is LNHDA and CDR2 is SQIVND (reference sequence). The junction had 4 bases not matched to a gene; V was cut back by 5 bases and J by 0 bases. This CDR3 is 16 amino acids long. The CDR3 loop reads CASSDRGLFSNQPQHF. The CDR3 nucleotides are TGTGCCAGTAGTGACAGGGGGCTATTTAGCAATCAGCCCCAGCATTTT.